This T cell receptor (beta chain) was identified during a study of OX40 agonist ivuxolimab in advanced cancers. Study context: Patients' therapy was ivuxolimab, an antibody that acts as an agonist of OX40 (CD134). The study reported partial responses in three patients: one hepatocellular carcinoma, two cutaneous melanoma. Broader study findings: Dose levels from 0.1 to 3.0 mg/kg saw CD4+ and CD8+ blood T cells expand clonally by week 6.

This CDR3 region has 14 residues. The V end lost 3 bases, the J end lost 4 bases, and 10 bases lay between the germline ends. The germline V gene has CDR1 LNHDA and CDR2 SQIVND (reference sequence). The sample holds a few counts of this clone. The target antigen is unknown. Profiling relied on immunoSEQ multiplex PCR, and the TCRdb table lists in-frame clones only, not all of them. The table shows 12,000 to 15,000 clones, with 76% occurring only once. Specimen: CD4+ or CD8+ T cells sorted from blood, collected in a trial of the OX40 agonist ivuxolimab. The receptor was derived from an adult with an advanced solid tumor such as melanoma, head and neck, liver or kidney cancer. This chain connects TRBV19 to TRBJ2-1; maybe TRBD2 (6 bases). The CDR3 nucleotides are TGTGCCAGTAGTATGGTTGGGGGGTACAATGAGCAGTTCTTC. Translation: CASSMVGGYNEQFF. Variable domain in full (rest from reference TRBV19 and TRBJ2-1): DGGITQSPKYLFRKEGQNVTLSCEQNLNHDAMYWYRQDPGQGLRLIYYSQIVNDFQKGDIAEGYSVSREKKESFPLTVTSAQKNPTAFYLCASSMVGGYNEQFFGPGTRLTVL.